This T cell receptor beta chain is from a study of blood T cell repertoires in COVID-19. Turning to the study itself: The samples span acute and convalescent COVID-19 from the United States, Italy and Spain. From T cells, B-cell-depleted T cells, or PBMCs came the material, which was cDNA or gDNA.

J lost 1 base, V lost 3 bases, and 10 bases had no gene match. This CDR3 comprises 16 residues. The germline gives CDR1 DFQATT, CDR2 SNEGSKA (reference sequence). Authors' analysis steps: How many nucleated cells were present was estimated from reference gene primer amplification. Assay used: immunoSEQ multiplex PCR; TCRdb lists only in-frame clones, some missing. That table is the source of V, J and clone size, and D and trimming were worked out from the DNA. The table shows some 29,000 clones, with nearly 80% occurring only once. This receptor was obtained from a woman between 70 and 85 years old with acute or convalescent COVID-19. The V and J genes are TRBV20-1 and TRBJ2-7; 9 bases line up with TRBD2. Sequenced sample: peripheral blood. CDR3: CSASTVFSGSSYEQYF. CDR3 in DNA: TGCAGTGCTAGTACGGTCTTTAGCGGGAGTTCCTACGAGCAGTACTTC.